These T cell receptor beta chains were read from a single sample in a study of blood T cell repertoires in COVID-19. The method was immunoSEQ multiplex PCR; TCRdb's version includes in-frame clones alone and lacks a portion of them. The sample carries around 350,000 clones, approximately 86% recorded once. The specimen was peripheral blood. The receptors stem from a human donor in a cohort sampled during active COVID-19. Each CDR3 is given without its conserved first and last residue. The D gene is left open where the match is weak. Size is omitted from some rows. Given values are once, few, many or a class for expanded clones.

clone size: NA; V gene: TRBV5-1; D gene: NA; J gene: TRBJ2-2; CDR3 protein: ASSLVSLSTGELF
clone size: NA; V gene: TRBV5-5; D gene: NA; J gene: TRBJ1-1; CDR3 protein: ASSARTQIPNTEAF
clone size: NA; V gene: TRBV19; D gene: TRBD1; J gene: TRBJ1-5; CDR3 protein: ASSIRDSYSNQPQH
clone size: NA; V gene: TRBV5-1; D gene: TRBD2; J gene: TRBJ2-5; CDR3 protein: ASSGDGGTQETQY
clone size: NA; V gene: TRBV27; D gene: NA; J gene: TRBJ2-7; CDR3 protein: ASSSGLDAYEQY
clone size: NA; V gene: TRBV28; D gene: NA; J gene: TRBJ1-2; CDR3 protein: ASSSRVGGYT
clone size: NA; V gene: TRBV6-5; D gene: TRBD1; J gene: TRBJ1-2; CDR3 protein: ASSRGTGGLQGYT
clone size: NA; V gene: TRBV4-1; D gene: TRBD1; J gene: TRBJ1-1; CDR3 protein: ASSRTNRGSEAF
clone size: once; V gene: TRBV30; D gene: TRBD2; J gene: TRBJ2-1; CDR3 protein: AWSVPAGGYNEQF
clone size: NA; V gene: TRBV7-2; D gene: TRBD2; J gene: TRBJ2-5; CDR3 protein: ASSSNWGGQETQY
clone size: NA; V gene: TRBV21-1; D gene: NA; J gene: TRBJ1-1; CDR3 protein: ASSSRQGPRSGTEAF
clone size: NA; V gene: TRBV9; D gene: NA; J gene: TRBJ2-1; CDR3 protein: ASSVALTSYNEQF
clone size: NA; V gene: TRBV28; D gene: NA; J gene: TRBJ1-2; CDR3 protein: ASSFWRSYGYT
clone size: NA; V gene: TRBV3-1/TRBV3-2; D gene: NA; J gene: TRBJ2-2; CDR3 protein: ASSQDRVSNTGELF
clone size: NA; V gene: TRBV10-2; D gene: NA; J gene: TRBJ2-2; CDR3 protein: ASSVDTPRNTGELF
clone size: NA; V gene: TRBV27; D gene: TRBD1; J gene: TRBJ1-2; CDR3 protein: ASSPSGTGFYNYGYT
clone size: NA; V gene: TRBV3-1/TRBV3-2; D gene: NA; J gene: TRBJ1-2; CDR3 protein: ASSQGASPGYT
clone size: NA; V gene: TRBV7-3; D gene: TRBD2; J gene: TRBJ2-3; CDR3 protein: ASSPTAGPRGTQY
clone size: NA; V gene: TRBV5-6; D gene: NA; J gene: TRBJ1-1; CDR3 protein: ASSPSTGTEAF
clone size: NA; V gene: TRBV7-8; D gene: TRBD2; J gene: TRBJ2-7; CDR3 protein: ASSVGLAGYEQY
clone size: NA; V gene: TRBV2; D gene: NA; J gene: TRBJ2-4; CDR3 protein: AKRLAKNIQY
clone size: few; V gene: TRBV7-9; D gene: NA; J gene: TRBJ2-2; CDR3 protein: ASSFAANTGELF
clone size: few; V gene: TRBV9; D gene: TRBD2; J gene: TRBJ2-1; CDR3 protein: ASSVSGGYNEQF
clone size: NA; V gene: TRBV2; D gene: TRBD1; J gene: TRBJ1-1; CDR3 protein: ASSDSTRQGHTEAF
clone size: NA; V gene: TRBV27; D gene: NA; J gene: TRBJ1-2; CDR3 protein: ASSPSGGGNGYT
clone size: once; V gene: TRBV3-1/TRBV3-2; D gene: NA; J gene: TRBJ2-7; CDR3 protein: ASSPPGLPAEQY
clone size: NA; V gene: TRBV6-5; D gene: TRBD1; J gene: TRBJ1-1; CDR3 protein: ASGQGNTEAF
clone size: NA; V gene: TRBV21-1; D gene: NA; J gene: TRBJ2-7; CDR3 protein: ASSKRSLTGSYEQY
clone size: once; V gene: TRBV19; D gene: TRBD2; J gene: TRBJ2-3; CDR3 protein: ASSIRTSHTDTQY
clone size: NA; V gene: TRBV10-3; D gene: TRBD1; J gene: TRBJ2-1; CDR3 protein: AISVEGAKSYNEQF
clone size: NA; V gene: TRBV5-1; D gene: NA; J gene: TRBJ2-5; CDR3 protein: ASSIQVEETQY
clone size: NA; V gene: TRBV11-1; D gene: NA; J gene: TRBJ2-7; CDR3 protein: ASSLTQGWAYEQY
clone size: NA; V gene: TRBV12-3/TRBV12-4; D gene: NA; J gene: TRBJ1-1; CDR3 protein: ASSLIRGTEAF
clone size: NA; V gene: TRBV29-1; D gene: TRBD1; J gene: TRBJ1-1; CDR3 protein: SAFGQGWTEAF
clone size: NA; V gene: TRBV5-1; D gene: TRBD2; J gene: TRBJ2-7; CDR3 protein: ASSLTGTSGYEQY
clone size: NA; V gene: TRBV7-3; D gene: NA; J gene: TRBJ2-1; CDR3 protein: ASSRTGDSYNEQF